One and the same sample provided the 25 T cell receptor beta chains below, sequenced in a study of T cell responses to AZD1222 COVID-19 vaccine. Clones were sequenced by immunoSEQ multiplex PCR, and TCRdb holds only the in-frame ones, with some missing. Of 120,000 to 150,000 clones in the sample, about 94% were seen once. Material: peripheral blood, obtained 28 days after the second AZD1222 dose. The receptors originated from an adult who received the AZD1222 COVID-19 vaccine.

The chain carries TRBV4-3 and TRBJ2-7; 7 nucleotides line up with TRBD2. Germline assignment: CDR1 LGHNA and CDR2 YSLEER. The CDR3 is made up of 15 amino acids. J lost 7 bases, V lost 1 base, and 10 bases had no gene match. CDR3 residues: CASSQARTRLREQYF. In DNA form, the CDR3 reads TGCGCCAGCAGCCAAGCCCGGACTAGGTTGAGAGAGCAGTACTTC.

The genes are TRBV29-1 and TRBJ2-7, with 7 bases aligning to TRBD1. The CDR3 covers 14 residues. V shed 5 bases, J shed 9 bases, and the junction held 16 bases outside the gene matches. CDR1 SQVTM and CDR2 ANQGSEA come from the germline V gene. The CDR3 nucleotides are TGCAGCGTTAGGGACAGCCCTACTCCCCGAGTGCAGTACTTC. Translation: CSVRDSPTPRVQYF.

The CDR3 spells CASSPDREVSNEQFF. For the CDR3, the DNA is TGTGCCAGCAGTCCCGATCGGGAGGTCAGCAATGAGCAGTTCTTC. This rearrangement joins TRBV6-2 or TRBV6-3 to TRBJ2-1, with TRBD2 matching 7 bases. With 5 bases clipped from V and 6 bases from J, the junction kept 10 bases outside the gene matches. There are 15 residues in the CDR3. Germline CDR1 reads MNHEY; CDR2 reads SVGEGT.

The J gene is TRBJ1-1, the V gene TRBV19; possible D gene TRBD1, 6 bases. Per the germline V gene, CDR1 is LNHDA and CDR2 is SQIVND (reference sequence). The CDR3 has 16 amino acids. The V gene lost 5 bases and the J gene lost 4 bases, with 20 bases spanning the gap. As DNA, the CDR3 is TGTGCCAGTAGTCCTAGGGGGTTAGGGGGGACCACTGAAGCTTTCTTT. Protein: CASSPRGLGGTTEAFF.

The chain recombines TRBV6-1 with TRBJ1-2; no clear D gene. The germline V and J ends were trimmed by 1 base and 4 bases, with 10 bases remaining between them. The length of the CDR3 is 14 residues. Germline V gene lookup returns CDR1 MNHNS and CDR2 SASEGT. Here the CDR3 reads CASSEGGGAYGYTF. CDR3 nucleotides: TGTGCCAGCAGTGAAGGTGGCGGAGCCTATGGCTACACCTTC.

This chain joins TRBV2 and TRBJ1-1; TRBD1 aligns across 8 bases. Germline V gene lookup returns CDR1 SNHLY and CDR2 FYNNEI. This CDR3 has 12 amino acids. In nucleotides, the CDR3 is TGTGTTTTGACAGGGGTATACACTGAAGCTTTCTTT. Amino acids: CVLTGVYTEAFF. Filled out from reference TRBV2 and TRBJ1-1, the complete variable domain reads EPEVTQTPSHQVTQMGQEVILRCVPISNHLYFYWYRQILGQKVEFLVSFYNNEISEKSEIFDDQFSVERPDGSNFTLKIRSTKLEDSAMYFCVLTGVYTEAFFGQGTRLTVV.

The chain employs TRBV7-2 and TRBJ2-7; no definite D call. Germline loops: CDR1 SGHTA, CDR2 FQGNSA. This CDR3 has 13 amino acids. Trimming stripped 3 bases from V and 1 base from J, with 7 bases between. The CDR3 bases are TGTGCCAGCAGCTTCGGCTCATCCTACGAGCAGTACTTC. Protein product: CASSFGSSYEQYF. Full variable domain (missing parts from reference TRBV7-2 and TRBJ2-7): GAGVSQSPSNKVTEKGKDVELRCDPISGHTALYWYRQSLGQGLEFLIYFQGNSAPDKSGLPSDRFSAERTGGSVSTLTIQRTQQEDSAVYLCASSFGSSYEQYFGPGTRLTVT.

V is TRBV19 and J is TRBJ1-2; unclear D gene. Between the trimmed V and J ends, which lost 7 bases and 0 bases, there was a span of 6 bases. The CDR3 spans 12 residues. Germline assignment: CDR1 LNHDA and CDR2 SQIVND (reference sequence). CDR3 DNA sequence: TGTGCCAGTACTGACTCTAACTATGGCTACACCTTC. This gives the protein CASTDSNYGYTF.

Of note for this clone: At one end, the junction sequence differs from germline, possibly due to a read error. The chain has TRBV7-7 and TRBJ2-3; 11 positions match TRBD2. The CDR3 has 15 residues. Germline V gene sequence: CDR1 SSHAT, CDR2 FNYEAQ (reference sequence). This CDR3 reads CASSLASGGIDTQYF. DNA of the CDR3: TGTGCTAGCAGCTTAGCTAGCGGGGGGATTGATACGCAGTATTTT.

The V call is TRBV29-1, the J call TRBJ1-2; no reliable D call. Germline V CDR1 and CDR2: SQVTM, ANQGSEA. CDR3 size: 12 residues. V dropped 6 bases and J dropped 7 bases, with 15 bases sitting between them. The DNA of the CDR3 is TGCAGCGTGGGATCCGGTCCGCGTGGCTACACCTTC. This sequence encodes CSVGSGPRGYTF. The whole variable domain, filled in from reference TRBV29-1 and TRBJ1-2, reads SAVISQKPSRDICQRGTSLTIQCQVDSQVTMMFWYRQQPGQSLTLIATANQGSEATYESGFVIDKFPISRPNLTFSTLTVSNMSPEDSSIYLCSVGSGPRGYTFGSGTRLTVV.

The V call is TRBV6-5, the J call TRBJ2-7; weak D call: TRBD2 (6 bases). This CDR3 region has 16 residues. Germline CDR1 MNHEY, CDR2 SVGAGI. V was pared by 0 bases and J by 2 bases, with 14 bases between. Here the CDR3 DNA reads TGTGCCAGCAGTTACTCACTAGCTGGACGGACCTACGAGCAGTACTTC. It translates to CASSYSLAGRTYEQYF.

The chain links TRBV27 to TRBJ2-1; TRBD2 aligns across 11 bases. Germline CDR1 is MNHEY and CDR2 is SMNVEV (reference sequence). The CDR3 spans 14 residues. V shed 6 bases and J 10 bases; nucleotides not matched to a gene: 8. The CDR3 DNA reads TGTGCCAGCAGACTAGCGGGGGCTTGGGGGGAGCAGTTCTTC. Amino acid sequence: CASRLAGAWGEQFF.

V usage is TRBV7-2 and J usage is TRBJ1-3; tentative D call: TRBD1 (5 bases). Deletions cut 2 bases from V and 1 base from J, with 12 bases between. The CDR3 consists of 16 residues. CDR1 is SGHTA, CDR2 FQGNSA, per germline. CDR3 nucleotides: TGTGCCAGCAGCTTAATTATTGGGGGATCTGGAAACACCATATATTTT. Protein: CASSLIIGGSGNTIYF.

The chain uses TRBV2 and TRBJ2-7; 9 positions match TRBD1. This CDR3 comprises 16 residues. V was pared by 6 bases and J by 2 bases, with 11 bases of the junction left unmatched. Germline values: CDR1 SNHLY, CDR2 FYNNEI. CDR3 in amino acids: CASRRRDRDGTYEQYF. The CDR3, as DNA: TGTGCCAGCAGGAGACGGGACAGGGACGGGACCTACGAGCAGTACTTC.

The chain joins TRBV4-3 to TRBJ2-7, with TRBD1 matching 7 bases. CDR1 is LGHNA, CDR2 YSLEER, per germline. This CDR3 has 14 residues. The junction had 4 bases not matched to a gene; V was cut back by 1 base and J by 4 bases. The CDR3 DNA follows: TGCGCCAGCAGCCAAGGGGACAGCCGTTACGAGCAGTACTTC. This codes for CASSQGDSRYEQYF.

V gene TRBV10-1 combines with J gene TRBJ1-5; 9 bases line up with TRBD1. With 11 bases clipped from V and 0 bases from J, the junction kept 2 bases outside the gene matches. This CDR3 has 13 amino acids. The germline CDR1 and CDR2 sequences are WNHNN and SYGVQD (reference sequence). CDR3 sequence: CAGQGNSNQPQHF. For the CDR3, the DNA is TGCGCCGGACAGGGGAATAGCAATCAGCCCCAGCATTTT.

V gene TRBV18 combines with J gene TRBJ1-4; no reliable D call. Germline-derived CDR1 and CDR2 are KGHSH and LQKENI. This CDR3 is 15 amino acids long. Trimming stripped 4 bases from V and 3 bases from J, with 12 bases between. For the CDR3, the DNA is TGTGCCAGCTCACGCTTATCGGCCTCTAATGAAAAACTGTTTTTT. Encoded protein: CASSRLSASNEKLFF.

The chain joins TRBV18 to TRBJ1-1; D might be TRBD1 (5 bases). With 8 bases removed from V and 6 bases from J, the gap between germline ends came to 13 bases. Germline V gene data show CDR1 as KGHSH and CDR2 as LQKENI. This CDR3 region has 12 residues. CDR3 protein: CASRIGRAEAFF. CDR3 sequence (DNA): TGTGCCAGCCGCATTGGCAGGGCTGAAGCTTTCTTT.

The rearrangement links TRBV7-6 to TRBJ2-7, with D perhaps TRBD2 (5 bases). The CDR3 runs to 14 residues. V dropped 5 bases and J dropped 2 bases, with 13 bases sitting between them. Germline V gene sequence: CDR1 SGHVS, CDR2 FNYEAQ. In nucleotides, the CDR3 is TGTGCCAGCAGCCCCGGACTTAACGCCTACGAGCAGTACTTC. It yields the protein CASSPGLNAYEQYF.

The J gene is TRBJ2-7, the V gene TRBV2, with D possibly being TRBD2 (5 bases). V lost 4 bases to trimming and J lost 6 bases, with 13 bases between them. CDR1 SNHLY and CDR2 FYNNEI come from the germline V gene. This CDR3 contains 13 residues. DNA of the CDR3: TGTGCCAGCAGTGTTGTAGTTGCGGGCGAGCAGTACTTC. Protein sequence: CASSVVVAGEQYF. Drawing the rest from reference TRBV2 and TRBJ2-7, the complete variable domain is EPEVTQTPSHQVTQMGQEVILRCVPISNHLYFYWYRQILGQKVEFLVSFYNNEISEKSEIFDDQFSVERPDGSNFTLKIRSTKLEDSAMYFCASSVVVAGEQYFGPGTRLTVT.

V gene TRBV6-5 combines with J gene TRBJ1-5; D is undetermined. The germline gives CDR1 MNHEY, CDR2 SVGAGI. This CDR3 has 15 residues. The V gene lost 10 bases and the J gene lost 0 bases, with 16 bases spanning the gap. CDR3 DNA sequence: TGTGCCACGTTCGACGGCGATCTTAGCAATCAGCCCCAGCATTTT. This encodes CATFDGDLSNQPQHF.

V and J are TRBV9 and TRBJ1-6; D is possibly TRBD1 (5 bases). The ends were cut back, 4 bases at V and 0 bases at J, with 14 bases in the middle. CDR1 SGDLS and CDR2 YYNGEE come from the germline V gene. This CDR3 spans 17 amino acids. The CDR3 DNA is TGTGCCAGCAGCCCCCGGGACGGAACCTCCTATAATTCACCCCTCCACTTT. Translating gives CASSPRDGTSYNSPLHF.

V gene TRBV2 combines with J gene TRBJ1-6, with TRBD1 matching 7 bases. This CDR3 is built from 16 residues. Germline CDR1 reads SNHLY; CDR2 reads FYNNEI. The V gene end was trimmed by 6 bases and the J gene end by 9 bases; junction bases not matched to a gene: 14. DNA of the CDR3: TGTGCCAGCAGCCGACAGGGCCGAGGAGCACGTTCACCCCTCCACTTT. Protein sequence: CASSRQGRGARSPLHF. Variable domain in full (rest from reference TRBV2 and TRBJ1-6): EPEVTQTPSHQVTQMGQEVILRCVPISNHLYFYWYRQILGQKVEFLVSFYNNEISEKSEIFDDQFSVERPDGSNFTLKIRSTKLEDSAMYFCASSRQGRGARSPLHFGNGTRLTVT.

The genes are TRBV4-1 and TRBJ2-1, with TRBD2 identical over 8 bases. The CDR3 covers 17 residues. V shed 3 bases, J shed 6 bases, and the junction held 13 bases outside the gene matches. The germline CDR1 and CDR2 sequences are MGHRA and YSYEKL. The CDR3 reads CASSHSSGTVWGNEQFF. CDR3 DNA: TGCGCCAGCAGCCATAGTAGCGGGACGGTCTGGGGCAATGAGCAGTTCTTC.

The V call is TRBV19, the J call TRBJ1-3; 8 nucleotides align to TRBD1. Germline-derived CDR1 and CDR2 are LNHDA and SQIVND (reference sequence). The length of the CDR3 is 15 residues. The junction had 5 bases not matched to a gene; V was cut back by 3 bases and J by 4 bases. The CDR3 protein is CASSIGRGLGNTIYF. The CDR3 bases are TGTGCCAGTAGTATCGGCAGGGGGCTCGGAAACACCATATATTTT.